This T cell receptor (beta chain) was captured by sequencing in a study of patients and donors after allogeneic stem cell transplantation. This clonotype has just one count. TCRdb analysed the RT-PCR reads with MiXCR anew, one entry per CDR3 protein. In the table there are hundreds of thousands of distinct CDR3 sequences, about a sixth of which are singletons. The CDR3 extends over 12 amino acids. V lost 3 bases, J lost 1 base, and 3 bases lay in between. Per the germline V gene, CDR1 is LGHDT and CDR2 is YNNKEL (reference sequence). This chain connects TRBV3-1 to TRBJ1-1; D ambiguous. Material: blood, either unsorted or a sorted T cell fraction (not recorded which). The clonotype comes from a human donor who was either an allogeneic HSCT recipient or a stem cell or donor lymphocyte infusion donor (not recorded which). It is not recorded whose cells these are; they may come from a transplant donor. The CDR3 loop reads CASSHKNTEAFF. The CDR3 DNA reads as TGTGCCAGCAGCCACAAGAACACTGAAGCTTTCTTT.